Presented here are 25 T cell receptor beta chains from one specimen sequenced in a study of blood T cell repertoires in COVID-19. The assay was immunoSEQ multiplex PCR, and TCRdb's table has in-frame clones only and misses some. The sample consists of about 140,000 clones, over 65% of them appearing once. Sequencing was done on a sample of peripheral blood. These receptor sequences come from a man aged 50 to 60 with acute or convalescent COVID-19.

This chain connects TRBV19 to TRBJ2-3, with D hard to call. CDR3 size: 19 residues. The V and J ends lost 0 bases and 0 bases respectively, with 19 bases between them. Germline CDR1 and CDR2: LNHDA and SQIVND (reference sequence). This CDR3 reads CASSIDRLGSEASTDTQYF. CDR3 nucleotides: TGTGCCAGTAGTATAGATCGTCTCGGGTCAGAGGCTAGCACAGATACGCAGTATTTT. Variable domain in full (rest from reference TRBV19 and TRBJ2-3): DGGITQSPKYLFRKEGQNVTLSCEQNLNHDAMYWYRQDPGQGLRLIYYSQIVNDFQKGDIAEGYSVSREKKESFPLTVTSAQKNPTAFYLCASSIDRLGSEASTDTQYFGPGTRLTVL.

The CDR3 spells CASSLGAGNTEAFF. CDR3 bases: TGTGCCAGCAGCTTAGGTGCAGGGAACACTGAAGCTTTCTTT. The chain recombines TRBV11-3 with TRBJ1-1; D gene uncertain. Trimming left V 1 base short and J 1 base short, with 7 bases between. Germline V CDR1 and CDR2: SGHNT, YENEEA. The CDR3 has 14 amino acids.

Details on this clone: Germline is not matched at one junction end, which may reflect a read error. The chain recombines TRBV25-1 with TRBJ1-2; 7 bases align to TRBD1. The CDR3 is 15 amino acids. The germline V gene encodes CDR1 MGHDK and CDR2 SYGVNS. The CDR3, as DNA: TGTGCCAGCAGGGAATCCGGGACAGCTAACTATGGCTACACCTTC. Translated: CASRESGTANYGYTF.

The CDR3 sequence is CASTLRTSGGGTQYF. CDR3 bases: TGTGCCAGCACCCTAAGGACTAGCGGGGGAGGGACCCAGTACTTC. V is TRBV6-5 and J is TRBJ2-5; 13 positions match TRBD2. V lost 7 bases, J lost 7 bases, and 9 bases stayed unmatched. There are 15 residues in the CDR3. Germline CDR1 MNHEY, CDR2 SVGAGI.

This clone was detected only a few times. The CDR3 region is CASSYHGQGNYGYTF. CDR3 bases: TGTGCCAGCAGTTACCACGGACAGGGGAACTATGGCTACACCTTC. This rearrangement joins TRBV6-5 to TRBJ1-2; 9 nucleotides match TRBD1. V was clipped by 2 bases and J by 2 bases; unmatched bases: 3. The CDR3 contains 15 residues. Per the germline V gene, CDR1 is MNHEY and CDR2 is SVGAGI.

The chain carries TRBV7-8 and TRBJ2-3; D may be TRBD1 (6 bases). The CDR3 covers 16 residues. The germline CDR1 and CDR2 sequences are SGHVS and FQNEAQ. Trimming shortened V by 4 bases and J by 1 base, and 15 bases separated the two germline ends. CDR3 DNA sequence: TGTGCCAGCAGCTCCAAGAGACAGGACCGCACAGATACGCAGTATTTT. Translated, it gives CASSSKRQDRTDTQYF.

This chain uses TRBV7-9 with TRBJ1-2; D perhaps matches TRBD1 (5 bases). CDR1 is SEHNR, CDR2 FQNEAQ, per germline (reference sequence). The V end lost 0 bases, the J end lost 1 base, and 12 bases lay between the germline ends. This CDR3 comprises 16 residues. The CDR3 region is CASSLAGQVGNYGYTF. CDR3 nucleotide sequence: TGTGCCAGCAGCTTAGCGGGGCAGGTCGGTAACTATGGCTACACCTTC.

This clone was recorded at least ten times. This chain uses TRBV29-1 with TRBJ1-2, with 7 bases identical to TRBD1. The CDR3 has 14 residues. Trimming removed 2 bases from V and 6 bases from J; junction bases left unmatched: 9. The germline CDR1 and CDR2 sequences are SQVTM and ANQGSEA. CDR3 protein: CSVERQTGIDGYTF. CDR3 DNA: TGCAGCGTTGAACGACAGACAGGGATCGATGGCTACACCTTC.

This clone appeared a single time. J is TRBJ1-1 and V is TRBV14, with D possibly TRBD1 on 5 matching bases. CDR1 and CDR2 (germline): SGHDN, FVKESK. The CDR3 loop spans 14 amino acids. Trimming cost V 0 bases and J 5 bases, with 10 bases left between them. CDR3 in DNA: TGTGCCAGCAGCCAAGATCATGGGGGGACTGAAGCTTTCTTT. The encoded protein is CASSQDHGGTEAFF.

CDR3 loop: CASSESAGGVTQYF. CDR3 DNA sequence: TGTGCCAGCAGCGAATCAGCGGGAGGAGTGACCCAGTACTTC. V and J are TRBV11-2 and TRBJ2-5, with 9 bases fitting TRBD2. The CDR3 contains 14 residues. Germline V gene lookup returns CDR1 SGHAT and CDR2 FQNNGV. V was clipped by 5 bases and J by 7 bases; unmatched bases: 8.

This sequence joins TRBV9 and TRBJ1-2; D gene ambiguous. Germline V gene lookup returns CDR1 SGDLS and CDR2 YYNGEE. The V end lost 0 bases, the J end lost 2 bases, and 17 bases lay between the germline ends. CDR3 length equals 17 residues. CDR3: CASSVEELGRGNYGYTF. The CDR3 bases are TGTGCCAGCAGCGTAGAAGAGCTAGGGAGAGGCAACTATGGCTACACCTTC.

The chain combines TRBV2 with TRBJ2-1, with 8 bases fitting TRBD1. Germline lookup yields CDR1 SNHLY and CDR2 FYNNEI. The CDR3 consists of 14 residues. Germline trimming cut 6 bases from V and 1 base from J; bases unmatched to any gene: 2. The CDR3 nucleotides are TGTGCCAGCAGAGGACAGGGTTCCTACAATGAGCAGTTCTTC. Translation: CASRGQGSYNEQFF.

The CDR3 loop reads CATSRDPGGTDTQYF. CDR3 DNA sequence: TGTGCCACCAGCAGAGATCCAGGGGGCACAGATACGCAGTATTTT. J is TRBJ2-3 and V is TRBV15, with D perhaps TRBD1 (6 bases). Trimming removed 0 bases from V and 1 base from J, with 8 bases in between. This CDR3 contains 15 residues. Germline V gene lookup returns CDR1 LNHNV and CDR2 YYDKDF (reference sequence).

This clone has just one count. The chain couples TRBV11-2 to TRBJ1-1; D uncertain. Germline CDR1 and CDR2: SGHAT and FQNNGV. The V gene lost 5 bases and the J gene lost 5 bases, with 21 bases spanning the gap. The CDR3 contains 16 residues. The CDR3 DNA reads as TGTGCCAGCAGCCCTCAAACTCCCCTCCTGAGAACTGAAGCTTTCTTT. Translated: CASSPQTPLLRTEAFF.

The chain carries TRBV5-1 and TRBJ2-3, with a weak D call TRBD1 (5 bases). The CDR3 contains 15 residues. Germline-derived CDR1 and CDR2 are SGHRS and YFSETQ. V lost 0 bases and J lost 4, with 12 bases in between. CDR3 amino acids: CASSLVGAPADTQYF. CDR3 nucleotide sequence: TGCGCCAGCAGCTTGGTTGGGGCCCCCGCAGATACGCAGTATTTT.

This clone was seen a handful of times. This chain connects TRBV9 to TRBJ2-4, with 10 bases fitting TRBD2. The CDR3 spans 15 residues. Germline trimming cut 3 bases from V and 6 bases from J; bases unmatched to any gene: 6. Germline V gene sequence: CDR1 SGDLS, CDR2 YYNGEE. This chain's CDR3 is CASSELAGMGNIQYF. The DNA of the CDR3 is TGTGCCAGCAGCGAACTAGCGGGGATGGGAAACATTCAGTACTTC.

J is TRBJ2-3 and V is TRBV29-1; no reliable D call. There are 13 residues in the CDR3. V was shortened by 2 bases and J by 4 bases, with 10 bases between the two germline ends. Germline loops: CDR1 SQVTM, CDR2 ANQGSEA. CDR3 sequence: CSVEPDQADTQYF. The CDR3 bases are TGCAGCGTTGAACCAGATCAGGCAGATACGCAGTATTTT.

This chain connects TRBV13 to TRBJ2-7; D gene ambiguous. CDR3 length: 14 residues. The germline CDR1 and CDR2 sequences are PRHDT and FYEKMQ (reference sequence). The V gene lost 5 bases and the J gene lost 2 bases, with 13 bases spanning the gap. CDR3 in amino acids: CASSRKPGTYEQYV. CDR3 in DNA: TGTGCCAGCAGCCGGAAGCCAGGAACCTACGAGCAGTACGTC.

The genes are TRBV27 and TRBJ2-5; 8 bases line up with TRBD1. The CDR3 has 12 amino acids. V lost 5 bases and J lost 5; bases outside the gene matches: 1. Per the germline V gene, CDR1 is MNHEY and CDR2 is SMNVEV (reference sequence). The CDR3 DNA is TGTGCCAGCAGTACAGGGGGGGAGACCCAGTACTTC. It is translated as CASSTGGETQYF.

The gene calls are TRBV10-2 and TRBJ1-2, with 8 bases identical to TRBD1. The CDR3 consists of 14 residues. Per germline, CDR1 WSHSY and CDR2 SAAADI. V was clipped by 6 bases and J by 4 bases; unmatched bases: 7. The CDR3 protein is CASRGQEMGYGYTF. CDR3 DNA sequence: TGCGCCAGCAGGGGACAGGAGATGGGCTATGGCTACACCTTC.

The chain carries TRBV7-2 and TRBJ2-3; D call uncertain. This CDR3 spans 14 amino acids. CDR1 is SGHTA, CDR2 FQGNSA, per germline. Trimming pared 5 bases from V and 2 bases from J, leaving 11 bases between. DNA of the CDR3: TGTGCCAGCAGCCTACGGGTTACCACAGATACGCAGTATTTT. Translated, it gives CASSLRVTTDTQYF.

For the CDR3, the DNA is TGCGCCAGCGCGGCTCGGACCGGGGAGCTGTTTTTT. Translation: CASAARTGELFF. The chain carries TRBV5-1 and TRBJ2-2; unclear D gene. The CDR3 has 12 residues. Looked up from germline, CDR1 is SGHRS and CDR2 is YFSETQ. V was pared by 7 bases and J by 5 bases, with 9 bases between.

This clone occurred once. This chain uses TRBV9 with TRBJ1-1; D is ambiguous. CDR1 and CDR2 from the germline V gene are SGDLS and YYNGEE. The CDR3 totals 19 residues. V was cut by 0 bases and J by 5 bases, with 26 bases left in between. CDR3 coding DNA: TGTGCCAGCAGCGTAGGGTTGGACGGGTTTCGCAAAGGGAGTACTGAAGCTTTCTTT. Residues: CASSVGLDGFRKGSTEAFF. The entire variable domain, with the rest obtained from reference TRBV9 and TRBJ1-1, is as follows: DSGVTQTPKHLITATGQRVTLRCSPRSGDLSVYWYQQSLDQGLQFLIQYYNGEERAKGNILERFSAQQFPDLHSELNLSSLELGDSALYFCASSVGLDGFRKGSTEAFFGQGTRLTVV.

The chain carries TRBV6-6 and TRBJ1-2; the D is unclear. CDR3 length equals 13 residues. Germline-derived CDR1 and CDR2 are MNHNY and SVGAGI (reference sequence). Trimming stripped 2 bases from V and 10 bases from J, with 14 bases between. The CDR3 region has the DNA TGTGCCAGCAGTTACGCCCCCCGAACTGCCTACACCTTC. As protein: CASSYAPRTAYTF.

The chain couples TRBV6-5 to TRBJ1-1; 9 nucleotides agree with TRBD1. The CDR3 has 15 amino acids. The trim removed 6 bases at V and 3 bases at J, leaving 8 bases unmatched. Germline V lookup: CDR1 MNHEY, CDR2 SVGAGI. CDR3 protein: CASSSGQGRHTEAFF. CDR3 in DNA: TGTGCCAGCAGCTCCGGACAGGGGAGACACACTGAAGCTTTCTTT.